This note documents a single T cell receptor (beta chain) sequence. The antigen is unknown. These data are taken from a study of OX40 agonist ivuxolimab in advanced cancers. Notes on the study in general: Both CD4+ and CD8+ T cell populations in blood had undergone clonal expansion by week 6 at 0.1 to 3.0 mg/kg. Several nonresponders also turned out to have low normalized T-cell clonal expansion. People who partly responded at 0.1-3.0 mg/kg had some of the least clonal expansion seen.

Produced via immunoSEQ multiplex PCR; TCRdb's table is partial and in-frame only. The sample carries fewer than 85,000 clones, 85% recorded once. The CDR3 is made up of 17 amino acids. The ends were cut back, 2 bases at V and 3 bases at J, with 18 bases in the middle. The germline V gene has CDR1 MDHEN and CDR2 SYDVKM. This clonotype was sampled from an adult with an advanced solid tumor such as melanoma, head and neck, liver or kidney cancer. This specimen was CD4+ or CD8+ T cells sorted from blood, taken in a trial of the OX40 agonist ivuxolimab. This chain connects TRBV28 to TRBJ2-3, with a tentative D call TRBD1 (6 bases). This CDR3 reads CASSLNSQGIGTDTQYF. DNA of the CDR3: TGTGCCAGCAGTTTAAATTCGCAGGGGATAGGAACAGATACGCAGTATTTT.